A single T cell receptor beta chain is shown here with its context. Its antigen is not identified. Sequencing relied on a cDNA template that was reverse transcribed from extracted RNA. Profiling relied on immunoSEQ multiplex PCR, and the TCRdb table lists in-frame clones only, not all of them. The sample holds 150,000 or so clones, less than 75% seen once. These data belong to a study of CD8+ T cells in alopecia areata. Germline V gene lookup returns CDR1 PRHDT and CDR2 FYEKMQ (reference sequence). The CDR3 loop spans 12 amino acids. Deletions cut 5 bases from V and 4 bases from J, with 8 bases between. From alopecia areata patients, lesional scalp punch biopsies and peripheral blood were collected. Sorted out of PBMCs were CD4+ T cells and CD8+ T cells. Study results and caveats: Lesional scalp, notably in alopecia totalis/universalis, had clonality above that of normal scalp.

This receptor was obtained from a human donor with alopecia areata. Here the sequenced sample was CD8+ T cells sorted from blood, taken at week 0. V and J are TRBV13 and TRBJ1-1, with a possible D match to TRBD1 (5 bases). CDR3 region: CASSTRGTEAFF. The CDR3, as DNA: TGTGCCAGCAGCACTAGGGGCACTGAAGCTTTCTTT.